This T cell receptor beta chain is drawn from a study of response to subunit inactivated influenza vaccine. Points from the study as a whole: Few additional T cells are recruited per seasonal influenza vaccination, authors suggested.

CDR1 is SEHNR, CDR2 FQNEAQ, per germline (reference sequence). The CDR3 length is 15 residues. Trimming removed 4 bases from V and 5 bases from J, with 17 bases in between. TCRdb ran MiXCR on the RT-PCR reads and lists one entry per CDR3 protein. Here the sample spans about 700,000 distinct CDR3 sequences, roughly 14% being singletons. The sample holds a few counts of this clonotype. The antigen is undetermined. The clonotype originates from a man aged 45-65 years who received an inactivated influenza vaccine. The rearrangement uses TRBV7-9 and TRBJ2-5; possible D gene TRBD1, 6 bases. Sample: PBMCs from blood, taken 14 days before vaccination. Here the CDR3 reads CASSSGVGARETQYF. The DNA of the CDR3 is TGTGCCAGCAGCTCCGGAGTGGGGGCCCGGGAGACCCAGTACTTC.